The 12 T cell receptor beta chains below come from one sample, sequenced in a study of cytomegalovirus exposure and HLA in healthy donors. Amplification used 60 Vbeta primers and 13 Jbeta primers. The table came from immunoSEQ multiplex PCR; TCRdb's copy has only in-frame clones and leaves some out. The sample lists 100,000 to 150,000 clones, about 80% occurring once. Specimen: PBMCs. These receptors all come from a young man in good health and CMV-seronegative.

This chain links TRBV4-1 with TRBJ1-3; 7 bases are a match to TRBD1. The V gene end was trimmed by 2 bases and the J gene end by 0 bases; junction bases not matched to a gene: 10. CDR3 length: 18 residues. Germline CDR1 reads MGHRA; CDR2 reads YSYEKL. CDR3 DNA: TGCGCCAGCAGCCAACAGACAGGGTCGTTTGGCTCTGGAAACACCATATATTTT. Protein sequence: CASSQQTGSFGSGNTIYF.

The chain couples TRBV7-3 to TRBJ2-3; TRBD2 matches 9 bases. V was clipped by 2 bases and J by 3 bases; unmatched bases: 12. Per germline, CDR1 SGHTA and CDR2 FQGTGA. The CDR3 loop spans 18 amino acids. Written as DNA, the CDR3 is TGTGCCAGCAGCTTAGCCTCTTTGACTAGCGGAGAAACAGATACGCAGTATTTT. Protein product: CASSLASLTSGETDTQYF.

The genes are TRBV7-6 and TRBJ2-1, with 8 bases lining up with TRBD2. V lost 8 bases, J lost 2 bases, and 5 bases stayed unmatched. In germline, CDR1 is SGHVS, CDR2 FNYEAQ. CDR3 length: 14 amino acids. In DNA, the CDR3 is TGTGCCAGCCAGGGGACTAGTCCCTACAATGAGCAGTTCTTC. Its translation is CASQGTSPYNEQFF.

The chain recombines TRBV30 with TRBJ1-3; D is undetermined. CDR3 length: 12 residues. The V end was cut by 0 bases, the J end by 4 bases, with 4 bases between. Germline V gene lookup returns CDR1 GTSNPN and CDR2 SVGIG (reference sequence). CDR3 sequence (DNA): TGTGCCTGGAGTGTACGGGGAAACACCATATATTTT. Amino acid sequence: CAWSVRGNTIYF.

This chain links TRBV29-1 with TRBJ2-2; 7 nucleotides agree with TRBD1. Trimming cost V 3 bases and J 2 bases; bases outside gene matches: 3. Germline V gives CDR1 SQVTM, CDR2 ANQGSEA. This CDR3 is built from 14 residues. The CDR3 region is CSVDRTGNTGELFF. The CDR3 region has the DNA TGCAGCGTTGACCGGACAGGTAACACCGGGGAGCTGTTTTTT.

The chain joins TRBV7-7 to TRBJ2-1, with 9 bases fitting TRBD2. From germline, CDR1 is SSHAT and CDR2 FNYEAQ (reference sequence). V shed 5 bases and J 4 bases; nucleotides not matched to a gene: 3. The CDR3 is 14 amino acids. CDR3 in amino acids: CASSLGLAYNEQFF. In nucleotides, the CDR3 is TGTGCCAGCAGCCTGGGACTAGCTTACAATGAGCAGTTCTTC.

The rearrangement uses TRBV4-3 and TRBJ2-3; a weak D match, TRBD2 (7 bases). This CDR3 comprises 15 residues. From germline, CDR1 is LGHNA and CDR2 YSLEER. Trimming removed 4 bases at V and 1 base at J, with 12 bases between. The CDR3 reads CASSRGGAGTDTQYF. The CDR3 region has the DNA TGCGCCAGCAGCCGCGGGGGCGCAGGCACAGATACGCAGTATTTT.

V usage is TRBV6-6 and J usage is TRBJ1-1; a possible D gene is TRBD1 (5 bases). The CDR3 runs 12 residues. Germline lookup yields CDR1 MNHNY and CDR2 SVGAGI (reference sequence). V was pared by 2 bases and J by 8 bases, with 9 bases between. CDR3 sequence (DNA): TGTGCCAGCAGTTACGGCAGGGTAGAAGCTTTCTTT. Amino acid sequence: CASSYGRVEAFF.

The V and J genes are TRBV28 and TRBJ2-3, with TRBD2 matching over 9 bases. CDR3 length: 16 residues. The V gene end was trimmed by 5 bases and the J gene end by 7 bases; junction bases not matched to a gene: 13. From germline, CDR1 is MDHEN and CDR2 SYDVKM. The CDR3 DNA sequence: TGTGCCAGCAGTCCTGCGTCGGCTAGCGGGACTCATACGCAGTATTTT. It codes for CASSPASASGTHTQYF.

V is TRBV7-3 and J is TRBJ2-2, with D maybe TRBD1 (6 bases). Between the trimmed V and J ends, which lost 3 bases and 6 bases, there was a span of 17 bases. This CDR3 is 16 amino acids long. Germline lookup yields CDR1 SGHTA and CDR2 FQGTGA. CDR3 residues: CASSFHNRDESGELFF. In DNA form, the CDR3 reads TGTGCCAGCAGCTTCCACAACAGGGATGAGTCCGGGGAGCTGTTTTTT.

This chain connects TRBV5-6 to TRBJ2-3, with 14 bases identical to TRBD2. The CDR3 totals 17 residues. Looked up from germline, CDR1 is SGHDT and CDR2 is YYEEEE. Germline trimming cut 4 bases from V and 1 base from J; bases unmatched to any gene: 5. CDR3 in amino acids: CASSPGLAGVGTDTQYF. CDR3 sequence (DNA): TGTGCCAGCAGCCCGGGACTAGCGGGAGTTGGCACAGATACGCAGTATTTT.

The chain recombines TRBV7-2 with TRBJ2-5, with TRBD2 matching over 9 bases. Looked up from germline, CDR1 is SGHTA and CDR2 is FQGNSA. This CDR3 spans 14 amino acids. The ends lost 7 bases at V and 5 bases at J; junction bases unmatched: 8. The CDR3 sequence: CASTQPAGGETQYF. The CDR3 nucleotides are TGTGCCAGCACCCAGCCTGCGGGAGGGGAGACCCAGTACTTC. The whole variable domain, filled in from reference TRBV7-2 and TRBJ2-5, reads GAGVSQSPSNKVTEKGKDVELRCDPISGHTALYWYRQSLGQGLEFLIYFQGNSAPDKSGLPSDRFSAERTGGSVSTLTIQRTQQEDSAVYLCASTQPAGGETQYFGPGTRLLVL.